This T cell receptor beta chain came from a study of shared clonotypes between healthy human individuals. Looking at the study overall: Plates per donor: three CD4 naive, three CD4 memory, two CD8 naive, one CD8 memory. Overall study findings and caveats: Generally, estimated richness proved larger in naive subsets than it did in memory subsets.

Concerning this clone: Its antigen is unidentified.

The assay was immunoSEQ multiplex PCR, and TCRdb's table has in-frame clones only and misses some. This sample yields 2 million to 2.5 million clones, of which about 92% are seen a single time; 1.7% belongs to the top ten. From germline, CDR1 is SGHDT and CDR2 YYEEEE. The CDR3 is 14 residues long. V was shortened by 4 bases and J by 1 base, with 12 bases between the two germline ends. Naive CD8 cells, CD45RO-negative and positively selected for CCR7, excluded terminally differentiated effector memory CD45RA+ cells. This clonotype originated in a young man in good health. Some clones in this sample may be carry-over from other donors' samples. The sequencing sample was made of naive CD8+ T cells from PBMCs. The chain uses TRBV5-6 and TRBJ2-7; a possible D gene is TRBD2 (5 bases). In nucleotides, the CDR3 is TGTGCCAGCAGCCCGTACGGGGAATCCTACGAGCAGTACTTC. It specifies CASSPYGESYEQYF.